Listed below are T cell receptor beta chains from one sample, sequenced in a study of T cell changes during pregnancy in multiple sclerosis. Libraries were prepared by immunoSEQ multiplex PCR; TCRdb keeps only in-frame clonotypes and omits some of them. The sample has roughly 71,000 clones, about 94% seen once. The input for sequencing was peripheral blood, taken in the first trimester of pregnancy. Every receptor here comes from a female donor in good health, enrolled as a control in a pregnancy study. Each CDR3 is given with its conserved first and last residue. Fields, in order: V gene, CDR3 protein.

V gene: TRBV30
CDR3 protein: CAWIPRAGGYTF

V gene: TRBV6-5
CDR3 protein: CASSPKSHSRLEQYF

V gene: TRBV19
CDR3 protein: CASSRLAGSYANEQFF

V gene: TRBV10-3
CDR3 protein: CAISGTGNTGELFF

V gene: TRBV5-6
CDR3 protein: CASSSRRLAGEADTDTQYF

V gene: TRBV30
CDR3 protein: CAWSVQDRAFGQPQHF

V gene: TRBV5-1
CDR3 protein: CASSLLANTGGNQETQYF

V gene: TRBV20-1
CDR3 protein: CSALLGLEVYF

V gene: TRBV6-5
CDR3 protein: CASSYSLAGGWEQYF

V gene: TRBV5-6
CDR3 protein: CASSLDRVGYGYTF